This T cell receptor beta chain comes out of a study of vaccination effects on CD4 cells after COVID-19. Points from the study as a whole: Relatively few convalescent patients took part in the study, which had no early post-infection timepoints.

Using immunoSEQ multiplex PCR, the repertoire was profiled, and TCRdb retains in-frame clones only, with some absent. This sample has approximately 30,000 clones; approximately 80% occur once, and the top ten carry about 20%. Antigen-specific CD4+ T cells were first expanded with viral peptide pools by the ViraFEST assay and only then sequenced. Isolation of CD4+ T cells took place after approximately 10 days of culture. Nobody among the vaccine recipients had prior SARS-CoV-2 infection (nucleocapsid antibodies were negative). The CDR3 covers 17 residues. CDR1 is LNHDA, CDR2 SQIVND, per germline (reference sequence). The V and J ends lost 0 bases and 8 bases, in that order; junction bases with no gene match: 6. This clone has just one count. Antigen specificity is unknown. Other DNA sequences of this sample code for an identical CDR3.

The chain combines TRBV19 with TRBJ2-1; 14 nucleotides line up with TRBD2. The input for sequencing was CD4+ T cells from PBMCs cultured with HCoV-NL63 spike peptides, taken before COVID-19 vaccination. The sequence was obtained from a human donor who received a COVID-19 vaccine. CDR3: CASSIDWGTSGRHEQFF. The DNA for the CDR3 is TGTGCCAGTAGTATAGATTGGGGGACTAGCGGGAGACATGAGCAGTTCTTC.